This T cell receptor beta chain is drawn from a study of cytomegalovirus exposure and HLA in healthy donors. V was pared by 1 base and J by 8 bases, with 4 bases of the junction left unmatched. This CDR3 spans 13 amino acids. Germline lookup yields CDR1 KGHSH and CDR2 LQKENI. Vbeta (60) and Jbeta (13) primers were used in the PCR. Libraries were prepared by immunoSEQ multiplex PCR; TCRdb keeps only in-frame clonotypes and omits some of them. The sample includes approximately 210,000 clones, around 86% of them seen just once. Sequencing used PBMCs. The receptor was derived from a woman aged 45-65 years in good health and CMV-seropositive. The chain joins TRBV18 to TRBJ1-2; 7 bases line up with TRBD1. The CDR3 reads CASSPLDRLGYTF. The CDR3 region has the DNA TGTGCCAGCTCACCACTGGACAGGCTGGGCTACACCTTC.